A single sample is the source of the 13 T cell receptor beta chains below, sequenced in a study of cytomegalovirus exposure and HLA in healthy donors. The PCR contained 60 Vbeta and 13 Jbeta primers. Here immunoSEQ multiplex PCR was the method, and the copy in TCRdb shows in-frame clones only, minus some. The sample holds about 95,000 clones; roughly 80% are singletons and the top ten take approximately 3%. Sequencing was done on a sample of PBMCs. These receptors were collected from a man aged 25 to 40 in good health and CMV-seropositive.

This CDR3 is CASSVALAGVSEQFF. The CDR3 coding sequence is TGTGCCAGCAGCGTAGCTCTAGCGGGAGTTTCTGAGCAGTTCTTC. V usage is TRBV9 and J usage is TRBJ2-1, with 10 bases fitting TRBD2. Germline CDR1 is SGDLS and CDR2 is YYNGEE. The CDR3 totals 15 residues. With 0 bases clipped from V and 9 bases from J, the junction kept 6 bases outside the gene matches.

This chain joins TRBV5-4 and TRBJ2-2, with D possibly being TRBD2 (5 bases). Germline V lookup: CDR1 SGHNT, CDR2 YYREEE (reference sequence). The CDR3 spans 16 residues. Trimming removed 0 bases from V and 6 bases from J, with 15 bases in between. The CDR3 region is CASSLESEVLAGELFF. CDR3 DNA: TGTGCCAGCAGCTTGGAATCGGAGGTTTTGGCCGGGGAGCTGTTTTTT. The whole variable domain, filled in from reference TRBV5-4 and TRBJ2-2, reads ETGVTQSPTHLIKTRGQQVTLRCSSQSGHNTVSWYQQALGQGPQFIFQYYREEENGRGNFPPRFSGLQFPNYSSELNVNALELDDSALYLCASSLESEVLAGELFFGEGSRLTVL.

The chain has TRBV6-6 and TRBJ2-1, with 8 bases matching TRBD2. CDR3 length: 16 amino acids. CDR1 and CDR2 (germline): MNHNY, SVGAGI (reference sequence). V trimming: 6 bases; J trimming: 1 base; junction bases outside the gene matches: 8. CDR3 nucleotide sequence: TGTGCCAGCAGGAGGACGGGAGGGAGTTCCTACAATGAGCAGTTCTTC. Its protein product is CASRRTGGSSYNEQFF.

This clone was seen once. The genes are TRBV5-1 and TRBJ2-1; 10 nucleotides match TRBD2. The CDR3 has 16 amino acids. The J segment lost 7 bases and the V segment lost 0 bases, leaving 7 bases of the junction unmatched. Germline CDR1 is SGHRS and CDR2 is YFSETQ. CDR3 nucleotide sequence: TGCGCCAGCAGCTTGGAAATCGCTAGCGGGGGTAATGAGCAGTTCTTC. Amino acid sequence: CASSLEIASGGNEQFF. The full variable domain, its missing parts supplied by reference TRBV5-1 and TRBJ2-1, is KAGVTQTPRYLIKTRGQQVTLSCSPISGHRSVSWYQQTPGQGLQFLFEYFSETQRNKGNFPGRFSGRQFSNSRSEMNVSTLELGDSALYLCASSLEIASGGNEQFFGPGTRLTVL.

V and J are TRBV10-1 and TRBJ2-7, with a possible D match to TRBD2 (6 bases). This CDR3 is 14 amino acids long. Germline CDR1 is WNHNN and CDR2 is SYGVQD (reference sequence). V lost 0 bases and J 5 bases, leaving 11 bases between the germline ends. DNA of the CDR3: TGCGCCAGCAGTGAGTCGAAGCGGGTGGACGAGCAGTACTTC. It codes for CASSESKRVDEQYF.

V gene TRBV15 combines with J gene TRBJ2-7, with D possibly being TRBD2 (5 bases). The CDR3 covers 15 residues. The germline gives CDR1 LNHNV, CDR2 YYDKDF (reference sequence). V shed 1 base and J shed 2 bases, with 12 bases lying between them. The DNA for the CDR3 is TGTGCCACCAGCAGAGGGCGGGTGGGGACCTACGAGCAGTACTTC. As protein: CATSRGRVGTYEQYF.

The rearrangement joins TRBV19 to TRBJ1-2; TRBD1 aligns across 9 bases. Trimming at V came to 7 bases and at J to 7 bases, leaving 10 bases not matched to a gene. This CDR3 spans 14 amino acids. CDR1 is LNHDA, CDR2 SQIVND, per germline (reference sequence). CDR3 loop: CASTPVGQGFGYTF. CDR3 nucleotides: TGTGCCAGTACCCCAGTCGGACAGGGGTTTGGCTACACCTTC. Full variable domain (missing parts from reference TRBV19 and TRBJ1-2): DGGITQSPKYLFRKEGQNVTLSCEQNLNHDAMYWYRQDPGQGLRLIYYSQIVNDFQKGDIAEGYSVSREKKESFPLTVTSAQKNPTAFYLCASTPVGQGFGYTFGSGTRLTVV.

The chain links TRBV29-1 to TRBJ2-3, with 7 bases that match TRBD2. Germline V CDR1 and CDR2: SQVTM, ANQGSEA. V lost 5 bases and J lost 1; bases outside the gene matches: 9. The CDR3 contains 15 residues. The CDR3 region is CSVFQLTSRTDTQYF. The CDR3 DNA follows: TGCAGCGTTTTTCAACTGACTAGCCGCACAGATACGCAGTATTTT.

Only a few counts were recorded for this clone. The chain has TRBV6-5 and TRBJ1-2; the D gene is possibly TRBD1 (5 bases). V was trimmed by 3 bases and J by 4 bases, leaving 9 bases between them. The germline V gene has CDR1 MNHEY and CDR2 SVGAGI. The CDR3 sequence is 13 residues long. In nucleotides, the CDR3 is TGTGCCAGCAGTTATAGGGGTGTCTATGGCTACACCTTC. Protein sequence: CASSYRGVYGYTF.

As regards this clone: The sample contains more than one DNA sequence encoding this CDR3. CDR3 region: CASSLTSGSSYEQYF. The CDR3 bases are TGTGCCAGCAGCCTGACTAGCGGATCCTCCTACGAGCAGTACTTC. The chain uses TRBV5-6 and TRBJ2-7; 9 nucleotides line up with TRBD2. Germline assignment: CDR1 SGHDT and CDR2 YYEEEE. Trimming removed 4 bases from V and 0 bases from J; junction bases left unmatched: 5. The CDR3 is made up of 15 amino acids.

The rearrangement uses TRBV11-3 and TRBJ2-1; 10 bases line up with TRBD2. This CDR3 region has 19 residues. V was pared by 2 bases and J by 0 bases, with 10 bases of the junction left unmatched. The germline CDR1 and CDR2 sequences are SGHNT and YENEEA. The CDR3 sequence is CASSLRVVPSGSSYNEQFF. The CDR3, as DNA: TGTGCCAGCAGCTTAAGGGTGGTGCCTAGCGGGAGCTCCTACAATGAGCAGTTCTTC.

The chain combines TRBV19 with TRBJ1-4, with D perhaps TRBD1 (5 bases). The length of the CDR3 is 16 residues. The V gene lost 6 bases and the J gene lost 0 bases, with 14 bases spanning the gap. Germline V gene sequence: CDR1 LNHDA, CDR2 SQIVND (reference sequence). CDR3 DNA sequence: TGTGCCAGTAGACCCATAGGGGCCGCAACTAATGAAAAACTGTTTTTT. Its protein is CASRPIGAATNEKLFF.

The V and J genes are TRBV5-6 and TRBJ2-3, with TRBD2 as a possible D gene (5 bases). Trimming cost V 2 bases and J 3 bases, with 13 bases left between them. This CDR3 has 15 residues. Germline loops: CDR1 SGHDT, CDR2 YYEEEE. The CDR3 spells CASSFLPGTTDTQYF. The DNA for the CDR3 is TGTGCCAGCAGCTTCCTTCCGGGAACTACAGATACGCAGTATTTT. Looking up the rest from reference TRBV5-6 and TRBJ2-3 gives the full variable domain: DAGVTQSPTHLIKTRGQQVTLRCSPKSGHDTVSWYQQALGQGPQFIFQYYEEEERQRGNFPDRFSGHQFPNYSSELNVNALLLGDSALYLCASSFLPGTTDTQYFGPGTRLTVL.